This T cell receptor beta chain was profiled in a study of T cells in Graves' hyperthyroidism and ophthalmopathy. TCR beta CDR3 regions were amplified from RNA transcripts. RT-PCR in the first round (using the HTBI primer set) targeted the TCR CDR3. In TCRdb, the multiplex PCR reads were re-called with MiXCR into one record per CDR3 protein. The data contain a few hundred thousand distinct CDR3 sequences, roughly 14% of them seen just once; the ten biggest clones take up 28%. The sample holds many counts of this clonotype. V dropped 0 bases and J dropped 2 bases, with 14 bases sitting between them. The CDR3 is made up of 16 amino acids. Per the germline V gene, CDR1 is DFQATT and CDR2 is SNEGSKA (reference sequence).

The clonotype was recovered from a woman aged 18-35 years with Graves' hyperthyroidism that later progressed to Graves' ophthalmopathy. Sequenced: blood. The chain joins TRBV20-1 to TRBJ2-1, with TRBD2 as a possible D gene (6 bases). The CDR3 loop is CSARDFAGRTYNEQFF. The CDR3 DNA reads as TGCAGTGCTAGAGATTTCGCGGGAAGGACCTACAATGAGCAGTTCTTC.